This TCR beta chain was profiled in a study of T cells in tumors after PD-1 blockade. Study overall: During anti-PD-1 treatment, some patients continued daily vismodegib 150 mg. Peripheral blood samples averaged 36,536 unique clonotypes and about 110,000 templates.

Tumor or blood genomic DNA was sequenced, with inputs of about 600 ng to 6,500 ng. Study-wide results and caveats: Approximately 41% of tumor TCR clonotypes were also found in blood.

The assay was immunoSEQ multiplex PCR, and TCRdb's table has in-frame clones only and misses some. The sample yields tens of thousands of clones, 78% seen once. Germline V lookup: CDR1 MNHEY, CDR2 SMNVEV (reference sequence). The V gene lost 6 bases and the J gene lost 4 bases, with 12 bases spanning the gap. The CDR3 sequence is 14 residues long. This clone was counted once. Its antigen is unidentified. The chain combines TRBV27 with TRBJ2-2; D is possibly TRBD2 (6 bases). The sample consisted of PBMCs, taken before anti-PD-1 treatment. The TCR was taken from a human donor with basal cell carcinoma. The CDR3 loop reads CASSSLGGTGELFF. CDR3 nucleotides: TGTGCCAGCAGCTCACTGGGGGGCACCGGGGAGCTGTTTTTT.